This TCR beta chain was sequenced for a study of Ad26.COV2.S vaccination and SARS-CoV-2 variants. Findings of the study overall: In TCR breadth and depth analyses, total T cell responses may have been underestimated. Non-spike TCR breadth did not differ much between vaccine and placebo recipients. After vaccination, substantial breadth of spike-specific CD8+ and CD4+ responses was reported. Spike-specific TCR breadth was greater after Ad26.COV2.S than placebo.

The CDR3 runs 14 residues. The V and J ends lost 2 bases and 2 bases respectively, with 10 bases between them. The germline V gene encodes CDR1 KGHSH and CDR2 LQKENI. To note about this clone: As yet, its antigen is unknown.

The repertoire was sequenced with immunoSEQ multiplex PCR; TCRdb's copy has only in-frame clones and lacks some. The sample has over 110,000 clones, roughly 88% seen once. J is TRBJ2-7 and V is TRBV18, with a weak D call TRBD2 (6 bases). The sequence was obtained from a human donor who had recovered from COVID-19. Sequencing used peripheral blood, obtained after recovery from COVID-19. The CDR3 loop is CASSPASGAYEQYF. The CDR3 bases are TGTGCCAGCTCACCAGCATCGGGGGCCTACGAGCAGTACTTC.